This TCR beta chain appears in the sequencing data of a study of shared clonotypes between healthy human individuals. The study, taken as a whole, reports: What limited the represented genetic and exposure-history diversity was the small number of donors.

Germline CDR1 is SNHLY and CDR2 is FYNNEI. V dropped 5 bases and J dropped 6; count of bases not matched to a gene: 6. The CDR3 sequence is 14 residues long. This clone was observed a single time. What it binds is not known. Both subsets, CD45RA+ naive and CD45RA-negative memory, were split from the CD4+ cells. Data came from immunoSEQ multiplex PCR; TCRdb stores just in-frame clones and leaves some out. The table has over a million clones, around 98.5% seen once. This chain connects TRBV2 to TRBJ1-5, with TRBD1 matching 8 bases. This TCR derives from a man under 40 in good health. Sequenced material: naive CD4+ T cells sorted from blood. Subset reported: CD45RA+ positively selected. DNA for the CDR3: TGTGCCAGCAGTCCTTCAGGGGGCGGTCAGCCCCAGCATTTT. This gives the protein CASSPSGGGQPQHF.